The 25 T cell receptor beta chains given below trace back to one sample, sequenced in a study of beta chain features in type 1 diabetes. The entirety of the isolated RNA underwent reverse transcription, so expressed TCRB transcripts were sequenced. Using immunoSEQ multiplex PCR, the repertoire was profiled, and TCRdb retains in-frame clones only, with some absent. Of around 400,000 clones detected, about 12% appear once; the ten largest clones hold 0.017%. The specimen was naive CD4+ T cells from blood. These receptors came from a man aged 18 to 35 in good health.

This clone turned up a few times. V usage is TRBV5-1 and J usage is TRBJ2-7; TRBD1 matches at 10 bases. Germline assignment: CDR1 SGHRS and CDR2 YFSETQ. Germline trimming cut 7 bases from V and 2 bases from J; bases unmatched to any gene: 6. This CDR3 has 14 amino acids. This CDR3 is CASRRTGGAYEQYF. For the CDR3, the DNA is TGCGCCAGCCGAAGGACAGGGGGGGCCTACGAGCAGTACTTC. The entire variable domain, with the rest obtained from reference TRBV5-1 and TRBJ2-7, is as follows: KAGVTQTPRYLIKTRGQQVTLSCSPISGHRSVSWYQQTPGQGLQFLFEYFSETQRNKGNFPGRFSGRQFSNSRSEMNVSTLELGDSALYLCASRRTGGAYEQYFGPGTRLTVT.

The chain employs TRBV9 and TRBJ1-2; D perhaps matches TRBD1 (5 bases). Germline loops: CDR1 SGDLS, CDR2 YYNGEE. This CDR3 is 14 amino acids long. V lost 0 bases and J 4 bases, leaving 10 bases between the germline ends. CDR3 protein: CASSVDRPPYGYTF. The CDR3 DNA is TGTGCCAGCAGCGTAGACAGGCCCCCCTATGGCTACACCTTC.

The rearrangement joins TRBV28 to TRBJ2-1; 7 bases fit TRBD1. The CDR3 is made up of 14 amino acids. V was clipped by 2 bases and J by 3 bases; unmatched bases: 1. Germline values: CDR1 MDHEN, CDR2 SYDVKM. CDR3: CASSLQGVYNEQFF. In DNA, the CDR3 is TGTGCCAGCAGTTTACAGGGGGTCTACAATGAGCAGTTCTTC.

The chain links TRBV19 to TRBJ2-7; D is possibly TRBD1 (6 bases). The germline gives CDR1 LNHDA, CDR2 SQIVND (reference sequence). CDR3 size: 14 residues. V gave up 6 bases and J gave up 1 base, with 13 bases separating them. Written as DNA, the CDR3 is TGTGCCAGTAGCCTTTCCGACAGGTCCTACGAGCAGTACTTC. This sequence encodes CASSLSDRSYEQYF.

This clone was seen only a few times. CDR3 DNA sequence: TGCGCCAGCAGCCAAGCCCGTTTCAGGGGGTCCTACGAGCAGTACTTC. This translates into CASSQARFRGSYEQYF. This chain connects TRBV4-1 to TRBJ2-7; 7 bases fit TRBD1. From germline, CDR1 is MGHRA and CDR2 YSYEKL. The CDR3 totals 16 residues. The junction had 7 bases not matched to a gene; V was cut back by 1 base and J by 1 base.

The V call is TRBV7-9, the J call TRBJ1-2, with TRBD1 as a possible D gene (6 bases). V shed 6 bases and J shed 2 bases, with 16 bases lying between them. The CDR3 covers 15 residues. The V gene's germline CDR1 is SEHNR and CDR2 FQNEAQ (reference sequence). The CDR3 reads CASRASGTMNYGYTF. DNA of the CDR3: TGTGCCAGCAGGGCTTCCGGGACAATGAACTATGGCTACACCTTC.

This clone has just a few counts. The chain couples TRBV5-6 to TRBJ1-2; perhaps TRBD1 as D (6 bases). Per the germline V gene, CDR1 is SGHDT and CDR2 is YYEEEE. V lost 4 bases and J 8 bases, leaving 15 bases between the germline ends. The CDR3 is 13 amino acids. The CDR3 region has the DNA TGTGCCAGCAGCGCCCAGGGGTTATACGGCTACACCTTC. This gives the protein CASSAQGLYGYTF.

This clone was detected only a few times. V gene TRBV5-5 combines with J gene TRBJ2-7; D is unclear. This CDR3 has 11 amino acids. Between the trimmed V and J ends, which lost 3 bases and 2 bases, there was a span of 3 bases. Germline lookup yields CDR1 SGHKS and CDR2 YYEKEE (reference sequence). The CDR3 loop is CASSSTYEQYF. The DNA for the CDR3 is TGTGCCAGCAGCTCTACCTACGAGCAGTACTTC.

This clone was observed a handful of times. As DNA, the CDR3 is TGTGCCAGCAGCTCAGGGGGTAAGAGCAATCAGCCCCAGCATTTT. It yields the protein CASSSGGKSNQPQHF. This chain joins TRBV5-6 and TRBJ1-5; 7 nucleotides line up with TRBD1. Germline V gene data show CDR1 as SGHDT and CDR2 as YYEEEE. The CDR3 is 15 amino acids. V shed 3 bases and J 1 base; nucleotides not matched to a gene: 4.

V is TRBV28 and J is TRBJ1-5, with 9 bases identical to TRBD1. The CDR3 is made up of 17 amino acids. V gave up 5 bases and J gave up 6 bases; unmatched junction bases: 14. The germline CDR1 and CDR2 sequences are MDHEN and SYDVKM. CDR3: CASSPRGTGLRPQPQHF. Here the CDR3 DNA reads TGTGCCAGCAGTCCTAGGGGGACAGGGTTAAGGCCTCAGCCCCAGCATTTT.

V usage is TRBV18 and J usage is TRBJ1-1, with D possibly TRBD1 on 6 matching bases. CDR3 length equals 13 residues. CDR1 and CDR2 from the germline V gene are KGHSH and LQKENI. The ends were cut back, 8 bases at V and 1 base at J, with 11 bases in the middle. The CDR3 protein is CASEGQTNTEAFF. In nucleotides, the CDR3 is TGTGCCAGCGAGGGACAAACGAACACTGAAGCTTTCTTT.

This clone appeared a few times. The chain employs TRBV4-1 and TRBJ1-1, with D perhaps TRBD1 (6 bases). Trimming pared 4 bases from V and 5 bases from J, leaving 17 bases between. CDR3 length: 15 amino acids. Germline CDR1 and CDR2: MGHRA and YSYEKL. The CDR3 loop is CASSRLGGGFTEAFF. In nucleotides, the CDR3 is TGCGCCAGCAGCCGCCTTGGGGGCGGATTTACTGAAGCTTTCTTT.

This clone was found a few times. Here the CDR3 reads CASSLGNGQGTFYEQYF. The CDR3 region has the DNA TGTGCCAGCAGCCTCGGAAACGGACAGGGCACGTTCTACGAGCAGTACTTC. The chain uses TRBV5-4 and TRBJ2-7, with 8 bases fitting TRBD1. Germline V gene sequence: CDR1 SGHNT, CDR2 YYREEE (reference sequence). The CDR3 contains 17 residues. V lost 4 bases to trimming and J lost 3 bases; unmatched junction nucleotides: 15.

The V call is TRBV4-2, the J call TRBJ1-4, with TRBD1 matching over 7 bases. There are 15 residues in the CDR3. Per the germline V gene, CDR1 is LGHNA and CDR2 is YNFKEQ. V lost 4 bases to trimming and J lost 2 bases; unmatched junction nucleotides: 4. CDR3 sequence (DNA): TGTGCCAGCAGCCGGAAGGGGGCGACTAATGAAAAACTGTTTTTT. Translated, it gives CASSRKGATNEKLFF.

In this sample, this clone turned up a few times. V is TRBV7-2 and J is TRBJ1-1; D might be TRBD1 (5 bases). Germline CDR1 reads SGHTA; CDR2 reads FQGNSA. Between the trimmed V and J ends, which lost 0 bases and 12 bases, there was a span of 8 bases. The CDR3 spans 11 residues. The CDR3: CASSLARDSFF. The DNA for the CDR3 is TGTGCCAGCAGCTTAGCCAGGGACTCTTTCTTT. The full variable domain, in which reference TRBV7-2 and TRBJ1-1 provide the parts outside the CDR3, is GAGVSQSPSNKVTEKGKDVELRCDPISGHTALYWYRQSLGQGLEFLIYFQGNSAPDKSGLPSDRFSAERTGGSVSTLTIQRTQQEDSAVYLCASSLARDSFFGQGTRLTVV.

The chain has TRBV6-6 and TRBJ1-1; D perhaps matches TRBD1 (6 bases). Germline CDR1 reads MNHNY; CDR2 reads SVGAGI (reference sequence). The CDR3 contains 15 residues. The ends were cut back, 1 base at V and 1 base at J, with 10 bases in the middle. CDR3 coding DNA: TGTGCCAGCAGTTACTTCACAGGGCAGAACACTGAAGCTTTCTTT. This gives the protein CASSYFTGQNTEAFF.

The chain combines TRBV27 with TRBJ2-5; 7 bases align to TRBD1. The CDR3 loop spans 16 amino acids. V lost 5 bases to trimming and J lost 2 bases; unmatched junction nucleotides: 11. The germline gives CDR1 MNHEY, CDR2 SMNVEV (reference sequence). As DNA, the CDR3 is TGTGCCAGCAGTAGCTGGACAGGCCAACAACAAGAGACCCAGTACTTC. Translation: CASSSWTGQQQETQYF.

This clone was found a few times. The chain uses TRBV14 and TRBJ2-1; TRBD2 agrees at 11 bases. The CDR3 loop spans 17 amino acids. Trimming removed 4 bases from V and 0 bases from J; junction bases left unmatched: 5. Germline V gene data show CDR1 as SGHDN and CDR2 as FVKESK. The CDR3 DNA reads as TGTGCCAGCAGCCGATACCTAGCGGGAGGCTCCTACAATGAGCAGTTCTTC. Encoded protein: CASSRYLAGGSYNEQFF.

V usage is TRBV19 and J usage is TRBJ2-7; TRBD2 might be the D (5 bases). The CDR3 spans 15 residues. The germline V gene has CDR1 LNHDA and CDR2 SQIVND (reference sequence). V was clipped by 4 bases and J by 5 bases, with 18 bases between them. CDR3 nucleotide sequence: TGTGCCAGTAGTAGTTCGAGGGCCTCGGGGAACGAGCAGTACTTC. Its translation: CASSSSRASGNEQYF.

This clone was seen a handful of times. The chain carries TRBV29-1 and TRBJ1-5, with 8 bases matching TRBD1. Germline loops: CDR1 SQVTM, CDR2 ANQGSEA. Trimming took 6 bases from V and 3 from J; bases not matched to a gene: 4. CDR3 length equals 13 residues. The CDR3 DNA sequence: TGCAGCGTCGGACAGGGCAACAATCAGCCCCAGCATTTT. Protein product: CSVGQGNNQPQHF.

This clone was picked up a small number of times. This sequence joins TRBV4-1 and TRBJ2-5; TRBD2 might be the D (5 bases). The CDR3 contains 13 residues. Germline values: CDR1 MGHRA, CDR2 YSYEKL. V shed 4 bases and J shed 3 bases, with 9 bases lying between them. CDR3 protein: CASSLGMEETQYF. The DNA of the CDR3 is TGCGCCAGCAGCCTCGGGATGGAAGAGACCCAGTACTTC.

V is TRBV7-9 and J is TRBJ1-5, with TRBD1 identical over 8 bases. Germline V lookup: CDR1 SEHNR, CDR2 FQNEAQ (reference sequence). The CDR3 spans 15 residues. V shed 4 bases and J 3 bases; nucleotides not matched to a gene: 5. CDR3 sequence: CASSSTGAYNQPQHF. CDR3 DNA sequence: TGTGCCAGCAGCTCGACAGGGGCGTACAATCAGCCCCAGCATTTT.

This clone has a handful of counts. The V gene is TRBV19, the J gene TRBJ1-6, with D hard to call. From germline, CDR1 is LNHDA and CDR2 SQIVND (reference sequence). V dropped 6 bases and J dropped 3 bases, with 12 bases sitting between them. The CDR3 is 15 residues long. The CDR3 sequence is CASRILGSYNSPLHF. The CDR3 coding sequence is TGTGCCAGTAGGATCCTTGGGAGCTATAATTCACCCCTCCACTTT. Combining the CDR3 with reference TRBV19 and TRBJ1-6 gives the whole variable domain DGGITQSPKYLFRKEGQNVTLSCEQNLNHDAMYWYRQDPGQGLRLIYYSQIVNDFQKGDIAEGYSVSREKKESFPLTVTSAQKNPTAFYLCASRILGSYNSPLHFGNGTRLTVT.

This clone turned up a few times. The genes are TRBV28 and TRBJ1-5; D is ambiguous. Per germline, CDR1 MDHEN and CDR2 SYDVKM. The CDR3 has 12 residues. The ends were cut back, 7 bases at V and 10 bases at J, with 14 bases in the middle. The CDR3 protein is CASNLPGKPQHF. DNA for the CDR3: TGTGCCAGCAACCTCCCGGGGAAACCCCAGCATTTT.

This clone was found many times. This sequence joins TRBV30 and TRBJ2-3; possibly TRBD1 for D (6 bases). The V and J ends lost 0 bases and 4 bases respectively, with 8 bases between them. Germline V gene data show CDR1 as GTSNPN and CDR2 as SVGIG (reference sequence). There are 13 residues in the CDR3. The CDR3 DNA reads TGTGCCTGGAGTGTAGGGGGATCAGATACGCAGTATTTT. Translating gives CAWSVGGSDTQYF.